Listed here are 11 T cell receptor beta chains from one sample, sequenced in a study of cytomegalovirus exposure and HLA in healthy donors. PCR used 60 Vbeta primers and 13 Jbeta primers. TCRdb's copy holds only in-frame clones and misses some; the assay was immunoSEQ multiplex PCR. Among 85,000 to 130,000 clones listed, roughly 80% were seen once. Sequencing input: PBMCs. Receptor source: a man aged 35 to 55 in good health and CMV-seronegative.

The chain has TRBV10-3 and TRBJ1-5; TRBD1 agrees at 7 bases. With V trimmed by 8 bases and J by 2 bases, 6 bases remained unmatched. Germline V gives CDR1 ENHRY, CDR2 SYGVKD. The CDR3 sequence is 14 residues long. The DNA of the CDR3 is TGTGCCATCGACGCAACAGGGGGCAATCAGCCCCAGCATTTT. This gives the protein CAIDATGGNQPQHF.

This chain uses TRBV10-2 with TRBJ2-5; possibly TRBD1 for D (5 bases). With 5 bases removed from V and 3 bases from J, the gap between germline ends came to 16 bases. From germline, CDR1 is WSHSY and CDR2 SAAADI. The CDR3 extends over 15 amino acids. The CDR3 sequence: CASSYFRQLEETQYF. For the CDR3, the DNA is TGCGCCAGCAGTTACTTCAGACAGCTAGAAGAGACCCAGTACTTC.

There are a few counts of this clone. The sample contains more than one DNA sequence encoding this CDR3. The V and J genes are TRBV7-6 and TRBJ1-4; D possibly corresponds to TRBD1 (5 bases). From germline, CDR1 is SGHVS and CDR2 FNYEAQ. The CDR3 has 19 amino acids. Trimming shortened V by 3 bases and J by 0 bases, and 20 bases separated the two germline ends. Written as DNA, the CDR3 is TGTGCCAGCAGCTTGGGGCCTTGGGGGGGAACGGCAACTAATGAAAAACTGTTTTTT. This translates into CASSLGPWGGTATNEKLFF.

The chain carries TRBV9 and TRBJ1-2; 7 nucleotides match TRBD1. V trimming: 3 bases; J trimming: 3 bases; junction bases outside the gene matches: 14. The CDR3 sequence is 17 residues long. Germline CDR1 and CDR2: SGDLS and YYNGEE. The CDR3 sequence: CASSAPATDRVDYGYTF. CDR3 sequence (DNA): TGTGCCAGCAGCGCCCCGGCTACAGACAGGGTAGACTATGGCTACACCTTC. The whole variable domain, filled in from reference TRBV9 and TRBJ1-2, reads DSGVTQTPKHLITATGQRVTLRCSPRSGDLSVYWYQQSLDQGLQFLIQYYNGEERAKGNILERFSAQQFPDLHSELNLSSLELGDSALYFCASSAPATDRVDYGYTFGSGTRLTVV.

The sample holds a few counts of this clone. The genes are TRBV7-9 and TRBJ2-3; 9 nucleotides match TRBD2. The V and J ends lost 6 bases and 5 bases, in that order; junction bases with no gene match: 6. Germline CDR1 SEHNR, CDR2 FQNEAQ (reference sequence). The CDR3 is 14 amino acids. The chain's CDR3 is CASSRAGGQDTQYF. The CDR3 DNA is TGTGCCAGCAGTCGTGCGGGGGGGCAAGATACGCAGTATTTT.

This clone occurred a few times. V gene TRBV5-1 combines with J gene TRBJ2-3, with 9 nucleotides matching TRBD1. The V segment lost 6 bases and the J segment 1 base; nucleotides outside the gene matches: 6. CDR1 and CDR2 (germline): SGHRS, YFSETQ. This CDR3 comprises 15 residues. The CDR3 reads CASINRTGGTDTQYF. For the CDR3, the DNA is TGCGCCAGCATCAATCGGACAGGGGGCACAGATACGCAGTATTTT.

The V call is TRBV6-7, the J call TRBJ2-5; 9 bases are a match to TRBD1. The better agreement between TRBJ2-7 and the DNA end casts doubt on the J call. TRBV6-7 is an ORF, with its function uncertain. This CDR3 region has 16 residues. CDR3 DNA sequence: TGTGCCAGCAGTTCCCCGGGGACAGGGAGCTCCTACGAGCAGTACTTC. This encodes CASSSPGTGSSYEQYF.

The V call is TRBV19, the J call TRBJ2-7; 7 bases agree with TRBD2. CDR1 and CDR2 (germline): LNHDA, SQIVND (reference sequence). This CDR3 has 15 residues. J gave up 3 bases and V 1 base, and 6 bases lay outside the gene matches. The CDR3 DNA is TGTGCCAGTAGTATAGGGCGGCTAGCGGTCTACGAGCAGTACTTC. As protein: CASSIGRLAVYEQYF.

The genes are TRBV18 and TRBJ2-3; no clear D. Germline values: CDR1 KGHSH, CDR2 LQKENI. The CDR3 loop spans 15 amino acids. Trimming took 1 base from V and 0 from J, leaving 8 bases between them. The CDR3 sequence is CASSPRADSTDTQYF. In DNA, the CDR3 is TGTGCCAGCTCACCACGGGCAGATAGCACAGATACGCAGTATTTT.

This clone has a handful of counts. The V gene is TRBV7-8, the J gene TRBJ2-2, with 9 bases lining up with TRBD1. V was clipped by 5 bases and J by 6 bases; unmatched bases: 10. There are 16 residues in the CDR3. Germline values: CDR1 SGHVS, CDR2 FQNEAQ. The CDR3 sequence is CASSALRTGVPGELFF. CDR3 nucleotides: TGTGCCAGCAGCGCCCTTAGGACAGGGGTTCCCGGGGAGCTGTTTTTT.

The J gene is TRBJ1-5, the V gene TRBV2, with a possible D match to TRBD1 (5 bases). With 3 bases removed from V and 2 bases from J, the gap between germline ends came to 11 bases. This CDR3 has 15 residues. Germline values: CDR1 SNHLY, CDR2 FYNNEI. CDR3 nucleotides: TGTGCCAGCAGTGATCAGGGTTTGGGCAATCAGCCCCAGCATTTT. This codes for CASSDQGLGNQPQHF.